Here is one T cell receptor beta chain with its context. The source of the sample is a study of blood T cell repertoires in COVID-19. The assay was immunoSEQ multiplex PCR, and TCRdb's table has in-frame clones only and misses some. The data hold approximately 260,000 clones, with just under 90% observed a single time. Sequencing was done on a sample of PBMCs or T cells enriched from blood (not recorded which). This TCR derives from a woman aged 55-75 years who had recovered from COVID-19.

The CDR3 DNA reads as TGTGCCAGCAGCTTAGGAGTTAAGACACCCGAGCAGTACTTC. Translation gives CASSLGVKTPEQYF. V is TRBV7-9 and J is TRBJ2-7; D remains unclear. This CDR3 is built from 14 residues. V was clipped by 1 base and J by 6 bases, with 13 bases between them. CDR1 and CDR2 from the germline V gene are SEHNR and FQNEAQ (reference sequence).